Presented here are 15 T cell receptor beta chains from one specimen sequenced in a study of vaccination and CD4 T cells after COVID-19 (dated by TCRdb to between 2021 and 2024). The treatment or condition label for this specimen denotes: roughly 11-day PBMC culture with coronavirus spike peptide pools or control peptides (ViraFEST assay). The receptor library was made with PCR. Reads for this sample came from an Illumina iSeq 100. TCR sequencing of DNA from cultured CD4+ T cells used the Oncomine TCR Beta short-read assay at the Johns Hopkins FTIC core. TCRdb redid the processing of the public reads, applying fastp at Q25 and MiXCR, and retained in-frame beta chains. Rows with a matching CDR3 protein are joined into one entry that keeps the most common DNA and genes. This sample has about 12,000 distinct CDR3 sequences in its table, and 30% of those were observed once. Jointly, the top ten make up about a quarter of the sample.

For these TCRs, the target antigens are not known. Sample: cultured CD4+ T cells from blood. These receptors originate from a human donor with COVID-19.

This clonotype was detected only a few times. V usage is TRBV12-3 or TRBV12-4 and J usage is TRBJ2-4; D is possibly TRBD1 (5 bases). V lost 2 bases to trimming and J lost 4 bases, with 6 bases between them. The CDR3 is 13 residues long. CDR3 sequence: CASSLRGKNIQYF. The CDR3 region has the DNA TGTGCCAGCAGTTTAAGGGGAAAAAACATTCAGTACTTC.

The chain uses TRBV11-1 and TRBJ2-1, with 8 nucleotides matching TRBD2. The length of the CDR3 is 16 residues. J was trimmed by 2 bases and V by 5 bases; bases with no gene match: 8. The germline gives CDR1 SGHAT, CDR2 FQDESV (reference sequence). Written as DNA, the CDR3 is TGTGCCAGCAGCGGAACCGGGACTAGGGCCTACAATGAGCAGTTCTTC. Amino acid sequence: CASSGTGTRAYNEQFF. Drawing the rest from reference TRBV11-1 and TRBJ2-1, the complete variable domain is EAEVAQSPRYKITEKSQAVAFWCDPISGHATLYWYRQILGQGPELLVQFQDESVVDDSQLPKDRFSAERLKGVDSTLKIQPAELGDSAMYLCASSGTGTRAYNEQFFGPGTRLTVL.

The chain is built from TRBV11-3 and TRBJ2-1; D is uncertain. V lost 0 bases and J lost 0, with 6 bases in between. CDR1 and CDR2 from the germline V gene are SGHNT and YENEEA. CDR3 length: 15 amino acids. The DNA for the CDR3 is TGTGCCAGCAGCTTAGAAAGGAGCTCCTACAATGAGCAGTTCTTC. Translating gives CASSLERSSYNEQFF.

The rearrangement links TRBV24-1 to TRBJ2-5; 7 bases align to TRBD1. The CDR3 totals 16 residues. V lost 8 bases and J lost 0; bases outside the gene matches: 11. Germline loops: CDR1 KGHDR, CDR2 SFDVKD. CDR3 loop: CATNYRQGPYQETQYF. The CDR3 DNA reads TGTGCCACCAATTACAGACAGGGCCCGTACCAAGAGACCCAGTACTTC.

This clonotype has a handful of counts. The V and J genes are TRBV7-3 and TRBJ1-2; 11 bases are a match to TRBD1. CDR1 is SGHTA, CDR2 FQGTGA, per germline. V trimming: 5 bases; J trimming: 8 bases; junction bases outside the gene matches: 7. This CDR3 comprises 14 residues. The DNA of the CDR3 is TGTGCCAGCAGCCCCGGACAGGGGGCGCGGGGCTACACCTTC. Protein sequence: CASSPGQGARGYTF.

The chain carries TRBV5-1 and TRBJ2-7; 7 bases are shared with TRBD2. This CDR3 comprises 12 residues. Germline V gene lookup returns CDR1 SGHRS and CDR2 YFSETQ. With V trimmed by 1 base and J by 6 bases, 1 base remained unmatched. Written as DNA, the CDR3 is TGCGCCAGCAGCTTGAGCGGGGTCGAGCAGTACTTC. Protein product: CASSLSGVEQYF.

This clonotype was counted a few times. One junction end disagrees with the germline gene, perhaps due to a read error. V and J are TRBV28 and TRBJ1-1; 8 bases map to TRBD1. The CDR3 loop spans 14 amino acids. Germline V lookup: CDR1 MDHEN, CDR2 SYDVKM. The CDR3 DNA is TGTGCCAGCAGTATATGGACAGGGCTCTTTCAAGCTTTCTTT. This sequence encodes CASSIWTGLFQAFF.

This clonotype appeared a few times. The rearrangement joins TRBV11-3 to TRBJ2-3; D gene uncertain. Germline CDR1 SGHNT, CDR2 YENEEA. The CDR3 spans 13 residues. With 5 bases removed from V and 8 bases from J, the gap between germline ends came to 14 bases. The CDR3 protein is CASSPSGYGTQYF. For the CDR3, the DNA is TGTGCCAGCAGCCCGAGTGGGTACGGTACGCAGTATTTT.

The chain has TRBV30 and TRBJ2-3, with 9 positions matching TRBD1. The V segment lost 4 bases and the J segment 7 bases; nucleotides outside the gene matches: 6. Per the germline V gene, CDR1 is GTSNPN and CDR2 is SVGIG (reference sequence). The CDR3 extends over 13 amino acids. The CDR3 nucleotides read TGTGCCTGGAACCCAGACAGGGGGAATACGCAGTATTTT. Residues: CAWNPDRGNTQYF.

This clonotype was picked up a small number of times. The CDR3 DNA is TGTGCCACCAGCAGATGGGGGACAGGCGAAGGTGAAAAACTGTTTTTT. Its translation is CATSRWGTGEGEKLFF. The V and J genes are TRBV15 and TRBJ1-4, with 8 bases identical to TRBD1. Trimming at V came to 2 bases and at J to 7 bases, leaving 9 bases not matched to a gene. Per germline, CDR1 LNHNV and CDR2 YYDKDF (reference sequence). The CDR3 is made up of 16 amino acids. Full variable domain (missing parts from reference TRBV15 and TRBJ1-4): DAMVIQNPRYQVTQFGKPVTLSCSQTLNHNVMYWYQQKSSQAPKLLFHYYDKDFNNEADTPDNFQSRRPNTSFCFLDIRSPGLGDTAMYLCATSRWGTGEGEKLFFGSGTQLSVL.

This chain connects TRBV4-1 to TRBJ1-1; D not certain. Trimming pared 8 bases from V and 0 bases from J, leaving 13 bases between. CDR1 is MGHRA, CDR2 YSYEKL, per germline. The CDR3 totals 14 residues. CDR3: CASRGRTMNTEAFF. The CDR3 bases are TGCGCCAGCCGGGGTCGGACCATGAACACTGAAGCTTTCTTT.

This chain connects TRBV12-3 or TRBV12-4 to TRBJ2-7, with TRBD1 matching 10 bases. V shed 3 bases and J 5 bases; nucleotides not matched to a gene: 7. The CDR3 has 15 amino acids. The CDR3 here is CASSFSPGTGDEQYF. DNA of the CDR3: TGTGCCAGCAGTTTTTCCCCCGGGACAGGGGACGAGCAGTACTTC.

The chain carries TRBV5-8 and TRBJ2-7; D gene ambiguous. The germline V gene has CDR1 SGHTS and CDR2 YDEGEE. Deletions cut 0 bases from V and 6 bases from J, with 7 bases between. CDR3 length: 12 residues. The CDR3 sequence: CASSLVLIEQYF. The CDR3 bases are TGTGCCAGCAGCTTGGTGCTGATCGAGCAGTACTTC. The full variable domain, rest sourced from reference TRBV5-8 and TRBJ2-7, is EAGVTQSPTHLIKTRGQQATLRCSPISGHTSVYWYQQALGLGLQFLLWYDEGEERNRGNFPPRFSGRQFPNYSSELNVNALELEDSALYLCASSLVLIEQYFGPGTRLTVT.

The J gene is TRBJ2-1, the V gene TRBV6-1; perhaps TRBD1 as D (6 bases). Germline V CDR1 and CDR2: MNHNS, SASEGT. V lost 6 bases and J lost 7, with 10 bases in between. This CDR3 contains 12 residues. The CDR3 DNA follows: TGTGCCAGCAGGGACACAGGGAATGAGCAGTTCTTC. Amino acids: CASRDTGNEQFF.

V gene TRBV20-1 combines with J gene TRBJ2-3, with 12 bases lining up with TRBD1. Germline values: CDR1 DFQATT, CDR2 SNEGSKA (reference sequence). V dropped 1 base and J dropped 7; count of bases not matched to a gene: 9. The CDR3 runs 16 residues. CDR3 sequence reads: CSARGRDRGLRYTQYF. The CDR3 coding sequence is TGCAGTGCTAGAGGCCGGGACAGGGGGCTCCGTTATACGCAGTATTTT.